Following are 13 T cell receptor beta chains from one sample sequenced in a study of cytomegalovirus exposure and HLA in healthy donors. The PCR used 60 Vbeta and 13 Jbeta primers. Data came from immunoSEQ multiplex PCR; TCRdb stores just in-frame clones and leaves some out. Among around 180,000 clones listed, 65% to 85% were seen once. Source material: PBMCs. The receptor source for this set is a male donor in good health and CMV-seronegative.

This rearrangement joins TRBV28 to TRBJ2-7, with 9 bases identical to TRBD1. With V trimmed by 5 bases and J by 6 bases, 8 bases remained unmatched. The CDR3 has 14 residues. The germline gives CDR1 MDHEN, CDR2 SYDVKM. The DNA of the CDR3 is TGTGCCAGCAGTCACACGGGACAGGGTGGCGAGCAGTACTTC. Residues: CASSHTGQGGEQYF.

V usage is TRBV28 and J usage is TRBJ2-7, with TRBD2 matching over 9 bases. CDR1 is MDHEN and CDR2 is SYDVKM in the germline V gene. The CDR3 totals 15 residues. Trimming cost V 4 bases and J 2 bases; bases outside gene matches: 6. In nucleotides, the CDR3 is TGTGCCAGCAGTTGGGCGCTAGCGGGGACCTACGAGCAGTACTTC. Protein sequence: CASSWALAGTYEQYF. Full variable domain (missing parts from reference TRBV28 and TRBJ2-7): DVKVTQSSRYLVKRTGEKVFLECVQDMDHENMFWYRQDPGLGLRLIYFSYDVKMKEKGDIPEGYSVSREKKERFSLILESASTNQTSMYLCASSWALAGTYEQYFGPGTRLTVT.

The count of this clone is one. The genes are TRBV9 and TRBJ1-6; D not resolved. The germline V and J ends were trimmed by 3 bases and 6 bases, with 4 bases remaining between them. Germline lookup yields CDR1 SGDLS and CDR2 YYNGEE. The CDR3 runs to 12 residues. CDR3 loop: CASSAGNSPLHF. The DNA for the CDR3 is TGTGCCAGCAGCGCAGGTAATTCACCCCTCCACTTT.

This clone appeared a single time. This rearrangement joins TRBV28 to TRBJ2-7; tentatively, D is TRBD2 (6 bases). This CDR3 has 17 amino acids. Germline CDR1 MDHEN, CDR2 SYDVKM. V was trimmed by 3 bases and J by 0 bases, leaving 18 bases between them. The CDR3 DNA follows: TGTGCCAGCAGTTTGCTTCGGGAGACATTGAGCTCCTACGAGCAGTACTTC. It is translated as CASSLLRETLSSYEQYF.

The chain has TRBV7-9 and TRBJ2-1; 7 bases are shared with TRBD1. In germline, CDR1 is SEHNR, CDR2 FQNEAQ (reference sequence). V lost 4 bases, J lost 6 bases, and 0 bases stayed unmatched. This CDR3 region has 12 residues. For the CDR3, the DNA is TGTGCCAGCAGCTCAGGGGGCAATGAGCAGTTCTTC. The encoded protein is CASSSGGNEQFF.

CDR3: CAWSGGGYEQYF. In DNA form, the CDR3 reads TGTGCCTGGAGTGGGGGGGGTTACGAGCAGTACTTC. The rearrangement links TRBV30 to TRBJ2-7; 7 positions agree with TRBD2. The CDR3 spans 12 residues. Looked up from germline, CDR1 is GTSNPN and CDR2 is SVGIG (reference sequence). V shed 1 base and J 4 bases; nucleotides not matched to a gene: 1.

The chain combines TRBV11-2 with TRBJ1-1; D possibly corresponds to TRBD1 (5 bases). CDR3 length equals 13 residues. Trimming cost V 0 bases and J 5 bases, with 7 bases left between them. The V gene's germline CDR1 is SGHAT and CDR2 FQNNGV. CDR3: CASSLDAGTEAFF. In nucleotides, the CDR3 is TGTGCCAGCAGCTTAGATGCAGGGACTGAAGCTTTCTTT.

As DNA, the CDR3 is TGTGCCAGCAGCTTTAGGACAGGATCCTACGAGCAGTACTTC. It specifies CASSFRTGSYEQYF. The chain is built from TRBV7-9 and TRBJ2-7; 7 nucleotides align to TRBD1. The germline V gene has CDR1 SEHNR and CDR2 FQNEAQ (reference sequence). Trimming took 3 bases from V and 1 from J; bases not matched to a gene: 3. The CDR3 runs 14 residues.

The chain recombines TRBV4-2 with TRBJ2-7, with TRBD2 matching 7 bases. Germline CDR1 is LGHNA and CDR2 is YNFKEQ. The CDR3 covers 16 residues. V trimming: 0 bases; J trimming: 1 base; junction bases outside the gene matches: 6. As DNA, the CDR3 is TGTGCCAGCAGCCAAGATCGGGGTAGCGGGTCCTACGAGCAGTACTTC. This encodes CASSQDRGSGSYEQYF.

This chain links TRBV6-1 with TRBJ1-3; 11 bases map to TRBD1. V lost 2 bases, J lost 1 base, and 4 bases stayed unmatched. Germline-derived CDR1 and CDR2 are MNHNS and SASEGT. The CDR3 runs to 17 residues. In DNA, the CDR3 is TGTGCCAGCAGTGAACCTGGACAGGGGGCTTCTGGAAACACCATATATTTT. Translating it yields CASSEPGQGASGNTIYF.

The chain combines TRBV6-5 with TRBJ2-7; maybe TRBD1 (5 bases). The CDR3 sequence is 14 residues long. V dropped 5 bases and J dropped 3 bases, with 14 bases sitting between them. The germline V gene has CDR1 MNHEY and CDR2 SVGAGI. The CDR3, as DNA: TGTGCCAGCAGTATCAGGGATTATGGCTACGAGCAGTACTTC. Protein: CASSIRDYGYEQYF.

This clone came up a few times. V usage is TRBV29-1 and J usage is TRBJ1-1, with D maybe TRBD1 (5 bases). The V and J ends lost 1 base and 9 bases respectively, with 12 bases between them. CDR3 size: 12 residues. Germline assignment: CDR1 SQVTM and CDR2 ANQGSEA. CDR3 region: CSVEGGGGKAFF. Here the CDR3 DNA reads TGCAGCGTTGAAGGTGGGGGAGGGAAAGCTTTCTTT.

The J gene is TRBJ1-1, the V gene TRBV9; possibly TRBD1 for D (6 bases). With 7 bases removed from V and 8 bases from J, the gap between germline ends came to 9 bases. CDR3 length: 10 residues. From germline, CDR1 is SGDLS and CDR2 YYNGEE. The CDR3 region has the DNA TGTGCCAGCGGTGGGGGCGAAGCTTTCTTT. As protein: CASGGGEAFF.